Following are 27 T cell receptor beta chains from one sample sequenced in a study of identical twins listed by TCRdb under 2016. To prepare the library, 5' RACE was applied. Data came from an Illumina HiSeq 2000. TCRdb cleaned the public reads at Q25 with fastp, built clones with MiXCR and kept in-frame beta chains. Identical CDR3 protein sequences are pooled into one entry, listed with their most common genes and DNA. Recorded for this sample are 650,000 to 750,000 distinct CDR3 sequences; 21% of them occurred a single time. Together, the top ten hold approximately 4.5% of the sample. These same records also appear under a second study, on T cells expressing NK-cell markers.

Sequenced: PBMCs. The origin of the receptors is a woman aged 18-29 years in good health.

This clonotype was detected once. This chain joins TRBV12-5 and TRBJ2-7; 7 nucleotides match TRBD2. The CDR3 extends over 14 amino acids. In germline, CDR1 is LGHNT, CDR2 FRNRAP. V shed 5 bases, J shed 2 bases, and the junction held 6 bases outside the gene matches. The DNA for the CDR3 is TGTGCTAGTGGTGTCTCGGGACTAACCTACGAGCAGTACTTC. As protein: CASGVSGLTYEQYF.

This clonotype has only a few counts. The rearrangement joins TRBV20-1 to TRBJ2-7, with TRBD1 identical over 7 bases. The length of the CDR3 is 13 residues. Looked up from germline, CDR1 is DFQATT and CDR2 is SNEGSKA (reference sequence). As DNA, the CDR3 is TGCAGCCCACGGGACAGTCTAACCTACGAGCAGTACTTC. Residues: CSPRDSLTYEQYF.

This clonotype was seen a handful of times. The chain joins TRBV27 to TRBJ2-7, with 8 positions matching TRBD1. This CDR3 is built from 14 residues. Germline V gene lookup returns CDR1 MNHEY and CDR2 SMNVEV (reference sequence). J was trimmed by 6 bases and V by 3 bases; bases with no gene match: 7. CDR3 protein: CASSFRTGPGEQYF. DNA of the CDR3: TGTGCCAGCAGTTTCCGGACAGGGCCAGGCGAGCAGTACTTC.

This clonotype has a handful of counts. The CDR3 is CASRGGRDNEQFF. DNA of the CDR3: TGTGCCAGCAGGGGCGGGAGGGACAATGAGCAGTTCTTC. The gene calls are TRBV6-1 and TRBJ2-1; 9 bases fit TRBD2. Unmatched junction bases numbered 2, after V lost 6 bases and J lost 5 bases. The CDR3 contains 13 residues. The V gene's germline CDR1 is MNHNS and CDR2 SASEGT.

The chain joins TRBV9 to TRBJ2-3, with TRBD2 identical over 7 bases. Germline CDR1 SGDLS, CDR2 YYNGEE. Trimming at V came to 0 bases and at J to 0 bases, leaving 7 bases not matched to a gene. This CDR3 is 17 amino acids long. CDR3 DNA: TGTGCCAGCAGCGTAGGGCTAGCGGTTACTAGCACAGATACGCAGTATTTT. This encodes CASSVGLAVTSTDTQYF.

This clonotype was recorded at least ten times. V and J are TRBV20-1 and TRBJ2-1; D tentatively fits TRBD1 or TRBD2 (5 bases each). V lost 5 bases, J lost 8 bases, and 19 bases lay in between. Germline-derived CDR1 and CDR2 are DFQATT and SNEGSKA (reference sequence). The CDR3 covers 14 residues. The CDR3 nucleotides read TGCAGTGCTCCTGGGGCGGACTTCGATCATGAGCAGTTCTTC. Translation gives CSAPGADFDHEQFF.

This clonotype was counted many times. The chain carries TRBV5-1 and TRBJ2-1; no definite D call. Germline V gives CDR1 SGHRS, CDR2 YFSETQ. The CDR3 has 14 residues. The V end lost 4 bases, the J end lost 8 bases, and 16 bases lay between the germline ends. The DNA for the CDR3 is TGCGCCAGCAGCGGAGTCTCTGCGTCCGATGAGCAGTTCTTC. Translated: CASSGVSASDEQFF.

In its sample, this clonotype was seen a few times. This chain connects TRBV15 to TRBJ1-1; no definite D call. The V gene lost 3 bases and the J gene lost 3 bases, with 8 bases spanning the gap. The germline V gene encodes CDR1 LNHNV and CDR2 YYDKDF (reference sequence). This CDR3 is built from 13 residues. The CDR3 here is CATSRRVDTEAFF. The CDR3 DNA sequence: TGTGCCACCAGCAGGAGGGTGGACACTGAAGCTTTCTTT.

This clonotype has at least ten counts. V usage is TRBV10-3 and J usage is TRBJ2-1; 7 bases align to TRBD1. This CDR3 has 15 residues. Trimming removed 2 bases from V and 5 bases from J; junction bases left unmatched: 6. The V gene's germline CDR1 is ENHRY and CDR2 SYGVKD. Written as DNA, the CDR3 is TGTGCCATCAGTGAGGGGCAGGGGGTACACAATGAGCAGTTCTTC. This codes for CAISEGQGVHNEQFF.

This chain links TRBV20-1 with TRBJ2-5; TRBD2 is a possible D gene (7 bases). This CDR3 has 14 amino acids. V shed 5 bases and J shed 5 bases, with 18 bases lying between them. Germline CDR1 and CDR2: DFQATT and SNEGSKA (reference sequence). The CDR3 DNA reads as TGCAGTGCTCACTCCCGGGGGGCGGCGGAGACCCAGTACTTC. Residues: CSAHSRGAAETQYF.

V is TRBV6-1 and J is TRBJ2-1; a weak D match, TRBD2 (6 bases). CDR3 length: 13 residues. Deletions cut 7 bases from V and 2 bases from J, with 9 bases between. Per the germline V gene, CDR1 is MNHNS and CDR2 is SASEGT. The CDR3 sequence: CASKAGPYNEQFF. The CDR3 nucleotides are TGTGCCAGCAAGGCGGGGCCCTACAATGAGCAGTTCTTC.

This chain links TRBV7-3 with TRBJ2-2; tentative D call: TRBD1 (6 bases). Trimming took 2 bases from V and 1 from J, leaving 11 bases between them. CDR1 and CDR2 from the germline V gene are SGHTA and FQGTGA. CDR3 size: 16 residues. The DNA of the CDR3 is TGTGCCAGCAGCTTATCCGGGACACAGAACACCGGGGAGCTGTTTTTT. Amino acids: CASSLSGTQNTGELFF.

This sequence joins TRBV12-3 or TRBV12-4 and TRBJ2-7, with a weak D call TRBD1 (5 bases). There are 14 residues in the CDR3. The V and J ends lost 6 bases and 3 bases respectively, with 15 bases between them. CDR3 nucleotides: TGTGCCAGCAGACGTACAGGAGTTCTCTACGAGCAGTACTTC. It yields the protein CASRRTGVLYEQYF.

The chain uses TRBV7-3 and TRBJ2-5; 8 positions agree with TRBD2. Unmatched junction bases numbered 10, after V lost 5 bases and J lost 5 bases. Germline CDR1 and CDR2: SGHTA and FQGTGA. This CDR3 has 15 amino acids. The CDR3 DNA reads TGTGCCAGCAGCATTACTAGCGGTAGTGGGGAGACCCAGTACTTC. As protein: CASSITSGSGETQYF. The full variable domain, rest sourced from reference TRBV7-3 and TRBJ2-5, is GAGVSQTPSNKVTEKGKYVELRCDPISGHTALYWYRQSLGQGPEFLIYFQGTGAADDSGLPNDRFFAVRPEGSVSTLKIQRTERGDSAVYLCASSITSGSGETQYFGPGTRLLVL.

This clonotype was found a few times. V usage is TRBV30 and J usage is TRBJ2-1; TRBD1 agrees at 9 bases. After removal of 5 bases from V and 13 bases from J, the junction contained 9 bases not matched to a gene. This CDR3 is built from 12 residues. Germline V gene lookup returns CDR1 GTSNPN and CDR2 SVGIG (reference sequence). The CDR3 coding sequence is TGTGCCTGGGCCGCCACAGGGGGCCAACAGTTCTTC. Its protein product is CAWAATGGQQFF.

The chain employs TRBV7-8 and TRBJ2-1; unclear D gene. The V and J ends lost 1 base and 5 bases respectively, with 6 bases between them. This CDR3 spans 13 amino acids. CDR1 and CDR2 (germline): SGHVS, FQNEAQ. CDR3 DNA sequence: TGTGCCAGCAGCTTAGTAGAGGACAATGAGCAGTTCTTC. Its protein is CASSLVEDNEQFF.

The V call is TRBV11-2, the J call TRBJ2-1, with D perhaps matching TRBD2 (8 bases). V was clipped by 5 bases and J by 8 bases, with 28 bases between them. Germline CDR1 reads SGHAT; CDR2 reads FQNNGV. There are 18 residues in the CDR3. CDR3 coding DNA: TGTGCCAGCAGCCCCGGGGGGGGTTGGGAGGGGGCTTGGTATGAGCAGTTCTTC. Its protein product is CASSPGGGWEGAWYEQFF.

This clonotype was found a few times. The CDR3 nucleotides read TGTGCCAGCGGGGACGGGACTAGCGTCTACGAGCAGTACTTC. Encoded protein: CASGDGTSVYEQYF. V and J are TRBV7-2 and TRBJ2-7; the match to TRBD2 covers 10 bases. V shed 8 bases and J 3 bases; nucleotides not matched to a gene: 7. This CDR3 spans 14 amino acids. Germline values: CDR1 SGHTA, CDR2 FQGNSA.

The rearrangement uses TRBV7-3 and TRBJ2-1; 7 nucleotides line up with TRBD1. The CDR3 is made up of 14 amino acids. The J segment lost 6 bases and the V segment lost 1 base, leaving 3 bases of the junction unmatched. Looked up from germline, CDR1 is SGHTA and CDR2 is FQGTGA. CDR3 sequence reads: CASSLSRDSNEQFF. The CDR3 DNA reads TGTGCCAGCAGCTTAAGTCGGGACAGCAATGAGCAGTTCTTC.

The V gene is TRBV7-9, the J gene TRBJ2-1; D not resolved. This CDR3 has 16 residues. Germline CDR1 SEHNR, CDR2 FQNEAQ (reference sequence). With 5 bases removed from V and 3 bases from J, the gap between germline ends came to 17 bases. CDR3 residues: CASSRVPTYRYNEQFF. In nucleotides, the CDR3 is TGTGCCAGCAGCCGAGTCCCGACTTACCGCTACAATGAGCAGTTCTTC.

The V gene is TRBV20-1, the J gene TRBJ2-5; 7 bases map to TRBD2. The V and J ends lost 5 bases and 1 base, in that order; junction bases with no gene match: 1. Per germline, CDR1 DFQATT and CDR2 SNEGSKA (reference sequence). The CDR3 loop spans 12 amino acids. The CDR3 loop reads CSAGGSQETQYF. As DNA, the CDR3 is TGCAGTGCTGGCGGGAGCCAAGAGACCCAGTACTTC.

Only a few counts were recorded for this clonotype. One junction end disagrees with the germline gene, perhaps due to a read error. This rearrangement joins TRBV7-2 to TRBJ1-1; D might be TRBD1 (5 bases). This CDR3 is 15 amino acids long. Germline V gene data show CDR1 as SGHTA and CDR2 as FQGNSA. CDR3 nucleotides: TGTGCTAGCAGCTTAGAGCTCAGGGCGTCAACTGAAGCTTTCTTT. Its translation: CASSLELRASTEAFF.

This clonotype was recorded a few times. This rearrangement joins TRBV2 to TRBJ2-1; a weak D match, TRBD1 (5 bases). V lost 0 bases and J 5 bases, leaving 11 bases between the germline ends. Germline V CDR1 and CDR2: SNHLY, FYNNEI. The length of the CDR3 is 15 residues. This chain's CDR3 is CASSEAPDRNNEQFF. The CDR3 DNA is TGTGCCAGCAGTGAAGCGCCAGACAGAAACAATGAGCAGTTCTTC. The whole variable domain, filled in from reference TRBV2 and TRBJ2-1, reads EPEVTQTPSHQVTQMGQEVILRCVPISNHLYFYWYRQILGQKVEFLVSFYNNEISEKSEIFDDQFSVERPDGSNFTLKIRSTKLEDSAMYFCASSEAPDRNNEQFFGPGTRLTVL.

CDR3 in amino acids: CASSPTGHSSGANVLTF. CDR3 in DNA: TGTGCCAGCAGTCCGACGGGACACTCCTCTGGGGCCAACGTCCTGACTTTC. The chain combines TRBV12-3 or TRBV12-4 with TRBJ2-6, with a tentative D call TRBD1 (6 bases). Trimming cost V 5 bases and J 0 bases, with 14 bases left between them. The CDR3 runs 17 residues.

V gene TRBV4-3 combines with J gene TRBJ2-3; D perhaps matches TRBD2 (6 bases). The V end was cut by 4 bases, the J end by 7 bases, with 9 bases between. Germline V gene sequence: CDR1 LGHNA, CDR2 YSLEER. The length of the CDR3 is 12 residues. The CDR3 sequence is CASSPGVNTQYF. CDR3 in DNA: TGCGCCAGCAGCCCGGGGGTAAATACGCAGTATTTT.

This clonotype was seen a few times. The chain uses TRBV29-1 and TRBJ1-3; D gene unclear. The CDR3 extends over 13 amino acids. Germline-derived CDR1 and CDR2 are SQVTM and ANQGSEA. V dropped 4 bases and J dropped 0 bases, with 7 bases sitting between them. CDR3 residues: CSVVGLSGNTIYF. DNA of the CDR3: TGCAGCGTTGTAGGGCTCTCTGGAAACACCATATATTTT.

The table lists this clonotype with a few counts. The chain's CDR3 is CSVEVSDGYGYTF. CDR3 bases: TGCAGCGTTGAAGTCTCGGACGGCTATGGCTACACCTTC. The chain uses TRBV29-1 and TRBJ1-2; D is uncertain. Germline CDR1 and CDR2: SQVTM and ANQGSEA. With 1 base removed from V and 4 bases from J, the gap between germline ends came to 10 bases. The CDR3 totals 13 residues.